Listed below are T cell receptor beta chains from one sample, sequenced in a study of cytomegalovirus exposure and HLA in healthy donors. Repertoires were generated with immunoSEQ multiplex PCR, while TCRdb's copy carries only in-frame clones and drops some. The table has a few hundred thousand clones, 60% to 80% seen once. Sequencing was performed on PBMCs. These receptors all come from a man between 18 and 29 years old in good health and CMV-seronegative. Both conserved end residues are part of each CDR3. A D gene is named only where the DNA matches it firmly. Size is stated for part of the rows, as once, few or many counts, or as a class when the clone is expanded.

clone_size,d_call,v_call,j_call,cdr3_aa,cdr3_nt
NA,TRBD1,TRBV7-3,TRBJ1-1,CASRVTGSANTEAFF,TGTGCCAGCAGAGTGACAGGGTCGGCGAACACTGAAGCTTTCTTT
NA,NA,TRBV10-1,TRBJ1-4,CASTPGDEKLFF,TGCGCCAGCACGCCAGGGGACGAAAAACTGTTTTTT
NA,TRBD1,TRBV5-1,TRBJ1-2,CASSLGTGGLGYTF,TGCGCCAGCAGCTTGGGGACAGGGGGCCTTGGCTACACCTTC
few,TRBD1,TRBV12-5,TRBJ2-7,CASGPSTGVEQYF,TGTGCTAGTGGACCTTCGACAGGGGTCGAGCAGTACTTC
NA,TRBD1,TRBV6-5,TRBJ2-7,CASSQTGVYEQYF,TGTGCCAGCAGTCAAACAGGGGTCTACGAGCAGTACTTC
NA,NA,TRBV7-3,TRBJ2-2,CASSPGGAGELFF,TGTGCCAGCAGCCCGGGCGGGGCCGGGGAGCTGTTTTTT
NA,TRBD1,TRBV9,TRBJ2-2,CASSIMTGEVTGELFF,TGTGCCAGCAGCATAATGACAGGGGAAGTAACCGGGGAGCTGTTTTTT
NA,NA,TRBV30,TRBJ1-3,CASQSGNTIYF,TGTGCCTCACAGTCTGGAAACACCATATATTTT
few,TRBD2,TRBV15,TRBJ2-5,CATTLADQETQYF,TGTGCCACTACACTAGCGGATCAAGAGACCCAGTACTTC
NA,TRBD2,TRBV19,TRBJ2-5,CASSKPGGSETQYF,TGTGCCAGTAGTAAGCCCGGGGGGAGTGAGACCCAGTACTTC